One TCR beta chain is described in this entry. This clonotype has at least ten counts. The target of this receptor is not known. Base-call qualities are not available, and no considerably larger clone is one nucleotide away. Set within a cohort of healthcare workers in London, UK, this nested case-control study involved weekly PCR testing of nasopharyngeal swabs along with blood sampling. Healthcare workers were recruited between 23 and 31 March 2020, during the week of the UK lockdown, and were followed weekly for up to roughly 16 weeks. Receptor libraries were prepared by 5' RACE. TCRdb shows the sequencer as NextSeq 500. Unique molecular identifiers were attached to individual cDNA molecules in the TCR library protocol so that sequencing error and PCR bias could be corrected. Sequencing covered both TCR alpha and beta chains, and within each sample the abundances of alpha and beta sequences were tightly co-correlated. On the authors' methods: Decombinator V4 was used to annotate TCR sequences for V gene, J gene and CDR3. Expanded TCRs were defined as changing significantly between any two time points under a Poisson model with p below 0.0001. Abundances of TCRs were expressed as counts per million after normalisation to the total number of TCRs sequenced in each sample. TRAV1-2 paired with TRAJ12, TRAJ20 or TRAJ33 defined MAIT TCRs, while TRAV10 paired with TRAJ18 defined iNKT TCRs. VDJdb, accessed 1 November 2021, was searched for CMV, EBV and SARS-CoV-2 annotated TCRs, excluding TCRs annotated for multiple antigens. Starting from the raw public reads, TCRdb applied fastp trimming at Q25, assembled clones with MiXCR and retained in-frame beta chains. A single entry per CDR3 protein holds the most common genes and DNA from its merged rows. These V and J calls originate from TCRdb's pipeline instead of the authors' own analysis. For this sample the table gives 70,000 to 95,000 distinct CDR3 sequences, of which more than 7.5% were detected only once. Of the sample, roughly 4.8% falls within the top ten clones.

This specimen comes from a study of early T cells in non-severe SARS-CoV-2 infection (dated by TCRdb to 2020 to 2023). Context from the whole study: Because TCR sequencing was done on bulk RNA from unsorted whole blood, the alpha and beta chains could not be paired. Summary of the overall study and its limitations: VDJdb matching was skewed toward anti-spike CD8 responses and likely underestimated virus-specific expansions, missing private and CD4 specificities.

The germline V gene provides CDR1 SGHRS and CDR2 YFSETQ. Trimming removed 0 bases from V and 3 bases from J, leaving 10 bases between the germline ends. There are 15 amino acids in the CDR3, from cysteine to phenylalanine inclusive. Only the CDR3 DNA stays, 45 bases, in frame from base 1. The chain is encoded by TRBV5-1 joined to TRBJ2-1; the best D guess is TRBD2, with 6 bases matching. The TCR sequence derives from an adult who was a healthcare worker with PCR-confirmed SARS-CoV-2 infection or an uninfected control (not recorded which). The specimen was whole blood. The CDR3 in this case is CASSLGRGNYNEQFF. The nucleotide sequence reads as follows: TGCGCCAGCAGCTTGGGGCGGGGCAACTACAATGAGCAGTTCTTC.